Sequencing of this T cell receptor (beta chain) was carried out in a study of blood T cell repertoires in COVID-19. Background on the study: The samples span acute and convalescent COVID-19 from the United States, Italy and Spain. T cells, B-cell-depleted T cells, or PBMCs provided the cDNA or gDNA that served as material.

The ends lost 8 bases at V and 5 bases at J; junction bases unmatched: 10. The CDR3 consists of 15 residues. The V gene's germline CDR1 is SGHRS and CDR2 YFSETQ. TCRdb's copy holds only in-frame clones and misses some; the assay was immunoSEQ multiplex PCR. The sample shows 88,000 or so clones, roughly nine tenths of them seen only once. This TCR derives from a man aged 50 to 59 with acute or convalescent COVID-19. The chain links TRBV5-1 to TRBJ1-5; 10 bases are shared with TRBD1. Sequencing was carried out using peripheral blood. The CDR3 reads CARRKDRGVDQPQHF. CDR3 bases: TGCGCCAGACGAAAGGACAGGGGGGTTGATCAGCCCCAGCATTTT.